A selection of T cell receptor beta chains follows, all from one sample in a study of CD8 T cells in ankylosing spondylitis. TCRdb ran MiXCR on the 5' RACE reads and lists one entry per CDR3 protein. The table lists about 140,000 distinct CDR3 sequences, about 7% of them singletons, with around 11% in the top ten. Material: blood, either unsorted or a sorted T cell fraction (not recorded which). The receptors derive from a female donor with ankylosing spondylitis or in good health (not recorded which). Both conserved end residues are part of each CDR3. D genes are given only for firm matches. The size field is filled for only some rows; it gives once, few, many or a size class.

v_gene: TRBV18
j_gene: TRBJ2-7
d_gene: .
abundance: .
CDR3aa: CASSREYEQYF
CDR3nt: TGTGCCAGCTCACGGGAATACGAGCAGTACTTC

v_gene: TRBV29-1
j_gene: TRBJ2-6
d_gene: .
abundance: many
CDR3aa: CSVEWAGNSGANVLTF
CDR3nt: TGCAGCGTTGAATGGGCAGGGAACTCTGGGGCCAACGTCCTGACTTTC

v_gene: TRBV25-1
j_gene: TRBJ2-7
d_gene: TRBD2
abundance: many
CDR3aa: CASSESRAGGRNEQYF
CDR3nt: TGTGCCAGCAGTGAATCCAGGGCGGGGGGCCGTAACGAGCAGTACTTC

v_gene: TRBV3-1
j_gene: TRBJ2-2
d_gene: TRBD1
abundance: .
CDR3aa: CASSQHQGLGTGVTGELFF
CDR3nt: TGTGCCAGCAGCCAACACCAAGGGCTCGGGACAGGGGTTACCGGGGAGCTGTTTTTT

v_gene: TRBV7-9
j_gene: TRBJ1-2
d_gene: TRBD1
abundance: many
CDR3aa: CASSHPGQGARGYTF
CDR3nt: TGTGCCAGCAGCCACCCGGGACAGGGGGCTCGGGGCTACACCTTC

v_gene: TRBV7-8
j_gene: TRBJ2-4
d_gene: TRBD1
abundance: .
CDR3aa: CASSFQGENIQYF
CDR3nt: TGTGCCAGCAGCTTCCAGGGGGAAAACATTCAGTACTTC

v_gene: TRBV4-3
j_gene: TRBJ2-1
d_gene: .
abundance: .
CDR3aa: CASSHTRQAISPNEQFF
CDR3nt: TGCGCCAGCAGCCATACTCGACAGGCGATATCCCCCAATGAGCAGTTCTTC

v_gene: TRBV5-1
j_gene: TRBJ1-1
d_gene: TRBD1
abundance: many
CDR3aa: CASSFRTGGSEAFF
CDR3nt: TGCGCCAGCAGCTTTAGGACAGGGGGGTCTGAAGCTTTCTTT

v_gene: TRBV5-1
j_gene: TRBJ1-2
d_gene: TRBD1
abundance: many
CDR3aa: CASSLDRGHNGYTF
CDR3nt: TGCGCCAGCAGCTTGGACAGGGGGCATAATGGCTACACCTTC

v_gene: TRBV30
j_gene: TRBJ1-4
d_gene: .
abundance: many
CDR3aa: CAWRVQRDEKLFF
CDR3nt: TGTGCCTGGCGGGTGCAGAGGGATGAAAAACTGTTTTTT

v_gene: TRBV6-1
j_gene: TRBJ2-7
d_gene: .
abundance: many
CDR3aa: CASSGRGGYEQYF
CDR3nt: TGTGCCAGCAGTGGTCGAGGTGGGTACGAGCAGTACTTC

v_gene: TRBV9
j_gene: TRBJ1-3
d_gene: .
abundance: many
CDR3aa: CASSVDPIPGNTIYF
CDR3nt: TGTGCCAGCAGCGTAGACCCCATACCTGGAAACACCATATATTTT

v_gene: TRBV15
j_gene: TRBJ1-1
d_gene: .
abundance: many
CDR3aa: CATSRDQGSTEAFF
CDR3nt: TGTGCCACCAGCAGAGATCAGGGTTCCACTGAAGCTTTCTTT

v_gene: TRBV5-5
j_gene: TRBJ2-5
d_gene: TRBD1
abundance: .
CDR3aa: CASSFQGALETQYF
CDR3nt: TGTGCCAGCAGCTTCCAGGGGGCCCTCGAGACCCAGTACTTC

v_gene: TRBV28
j_gene: TRBJ1-3
d_gene: TRBD1
abundance: few
CDR3aa: CASSLTGVKASGNTIYF
CDR3nt: TGTGCCAGCAGCCTTACAGGGGTGAAAGCCTCTGGAAACACCATATATTTT